A single sample is the source of the 8 T cell receptor beta chains below, sequenced in a study of T cell clones after liver transplantation. Method: immunoSEQ multiplex PCR; TCRdb's copy keeps in-frame clones and lacks some. The sample includes some 33,000 clones, over 85% of them seen just once. The specimen was CD8+ T cells from blood, collected 12 months after liver transplant. The receptor set was obtained from a human patient who received a liver transplant. Some of the T cells might come from the graft donor.

This sequence joins TRBV7-9 and TRBJ2-3; D perhaps matches TRBD2 (5 bases). CDR1 is SEHNR and CDR2 is FQNEAQ in the germline V gene (reference sequence). This CDR3 has 15 residues. V was cut by 7 bases and J by 0 bases, with 14 bases left in between. As DNA, the CDR3 is TGTGCCAGCAATGAGGACTCGCCTAGCACAGATACGCAGTATTTT. Protein sequence: CASNEDSPSTDTQYF.

This chain uses TRBV7-9 with TRBJ2-7; tentative D call: TRBD1 (5 bases). Trimming cost V 5 bases and J 7 bases, with 15 bases left between them. CDR1 and CDR2 from the germline V gene are SEHNR and FQNEAQ (reference sequence). The CDR3 has 13 amino acids. This CDR3 is CASSPGHAREQYF. Written as DNA, the CDR3 is TGTGCCAGCAGCCCTGGACACGCAAGAGAGCAGTACTTC.

The CDR3 loop reads CASSLIAGGPEQYF. In DNA form, the CDR3 reads TGTGCCAGCAGTTTAATAGCGGGAGGGCCCGAGCAGTACTTC. This chain joins TRBV28 and TRBJ2-7, with 11 bases lining up with TRBD2. CDR1 and CDR2 from the germline V gene are MDHEN and SYDVKM. This CDR3 spans 14 amino acids. The V gene end was trimmed by 2 bases and the J gene end by 6 bases; junction bases not matched to a gene: 3.

The V and J genes are TRBV7-3 and TRBJ2-5; TRBD1 or TRBD2 may be the D gene (6 bases each). From germline, CDR1 is SGHTA and CDR2 FQGTGA. Trimming left V 5 bases short and J 5 bases short, with 18 bases between. There are 15 residues in the CDR3. Here the CDR3 DNA reads TGTGCCAGCAGCCCGACGTATGGGGGGCAGGAGACCCAGTACTTC. This translates into CASSPTYGGQETQYF.

The chain uses TRBV11-2 and TRBJ2-1; D is uncertain. The CDR3 runs 12 residues. Germline CDR1 reads SGHAT; CDR2 reads FQNNGV. The ends were cut back, 3 bases at V and 8 bases at J, with 8 bases in the middle. The CDR3 nucleotides are TGTGCCAGCAGCTTTTATCCCGATGAGCAGTTCTTC. It translates to CASSFYPDEQFF.

This chain links TRBV19 with TRBJ2-7; tentatively, D is TRBD1 (6 bases). Trimming removed 7 bases from V and 4 bases from J, with 8 bases in between. The CDR3 spans 11 residues. CDR1 LNHDA and CDR2 SQIVND come from the germline V gene (reference sequence). The CDR3 region has the DNA TGTGCCAGTACCCAGGGGTACGAGCAGTACTTC. The encoded protein is CASTQGYEQYF.

This chain connects TRBV2 to TRBJ2-7, with 9 bases matching TRBD1. The germline V gene has CDR1 SNHLY and CDR2 FYNNEI. V was pared by 3 bases and J by 3 bases, with 6 bases of the junction left unmatched. The CDR3 spans 15 residues. CDR3 loop: CASSDPGTGYYEQYF. In DNA, the CDR3 is TGTGCCAGCAGTGACCCCGGGACAGGGTACTACGAGCAGTACTTC.

The chain combines TRBV13 with TRBJ2-1; D possibly corresponds to TRBD1 (5 bases). The germline V gene has CDR1 PRHDT and CDR2 FYEKMQ (reference sequence). The CDR3 is made up of 15 amino acids. V gave up 0 bases and J gave up 8 bases, with 14 bases separating them. This chain's CDR3 is CASSLGRESNDEQFF. The CDR3 region has the DNA TGTGCCAGCAGCTTAGGCAGGGAATCCAACGATGAGCAGTTCTTC. Looking up the rest from reference TRBV13 and TRBJ2-1 gives the full variable domain: AAGVIQSPRHLIKEKRETATLKCYPIPRHDTVYWYQQGPGQDPQFLISFYEKMQSDKGSIPDRFSAQQFSDYHSELNMSSLELGDSALYFCASSLGRESNDEQFFGPGTRLTVL.